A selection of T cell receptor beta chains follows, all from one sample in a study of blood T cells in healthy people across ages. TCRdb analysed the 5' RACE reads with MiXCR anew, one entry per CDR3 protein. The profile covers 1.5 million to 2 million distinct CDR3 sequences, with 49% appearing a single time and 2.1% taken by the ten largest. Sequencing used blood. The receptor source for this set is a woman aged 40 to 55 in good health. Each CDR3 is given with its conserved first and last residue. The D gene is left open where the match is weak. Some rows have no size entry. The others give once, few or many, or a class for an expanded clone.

CASSPHRGSSTDTQYF,TGCGCCAGCAGCCCGCACAGGGGATCAAGCACAGATACGCAGTATTTT,TRBJ2-3,TRBV5-1,TRBD1,once
CASSQGAGTSGIYEQYF,TGTGCCAGCAGCCAGGGGGCCGGGACTAGCGGGATATACGAGCAGTACTTC,TRBJ2-7,TRBV3-1,TRBD2,NA
CASSLRAGGHQPQHF,TGTGCCAGCAGTTTACGCGCAGGGGGCCATCAGCCCCAGCATTTT,TRBJ1-5,TRBV12-3/TRBV12-4,TRBD1,NA
CASSPGDLTVAQYF,TGCGCCAGCAGCCCGGGGGACCTCACGGTGGCGCAGTATTTT,TRBJ2-3,TRBV5-1,NA,NA
CSASSVSYEQYF,TGCAGTGCTTCGTCAGTCTCCTACGAGCAGTACTTC,TRBJ2-7,TRBV20-1,NA,few
CSVVGGAGRYEQFF,TGCAGCGTTGTAGGGGGCGCGGGTAGATATGAGCAGTTCTTC,TRBJ2-1,TRBV29-1,TRBD1,NA
CASSVGTGDFGYTF,TGTGCCAGCAGCGTGGGGACAGGGGATTTCGGCTACACCTTC,TRBJ1-2,TRBV9,TRBD1,many
CASSYLLGQGYEQFF,TGTGCCAGCAGTTACTTGCTGGGACAGGGGTACGAGCAGTTCTTC,TRBJ2-1,TRBV12-3/TRBV12-4,TRBD1,NA
CASSLSFLAGGQETQYF,TGTGCCAGCAGTTTATCGTTCCTAGCCGGGGGGCAAGAGACCCAGTACTTC,TRBJ2-5,TRBV27,TRBD2,few
CASSSNPGRRNEKLFF,TGTGCCAGCAGTTCAAACCCGGGACGGAGAAATGAAAAACTGTTTTTT,TRBJ1-4,TRBV6-5,NA,NA
CASSEDSEKLFF,TGCGCCAGCAGTGAAGACTCAGAAAAACTGTTTTTT,TRBJ1-4,TRBV10-1,NA,NA
CASSLGDRGRFYGYTF,TGTGCCAGCAGCTTGGGGGACAGGGGCCGGTTCTATGGCTACACCTTC,TRBJ1-2,TRBV5-6,TRBD1,few
CASSDGAGGPDEQFF,TGTGCCAGCAGTGATGGGGCGGGGGGTCCGGATGAGCAGTTCTTC,TRBJ2-1,TRBV2,TRBD2,NA
CASSYRRQASYEQYF,TGTGCCAGCAGCTATCGCCGACAGGCATCCTACGAGCAGTACTTC,TRBJ2-7,TRBV13,NA,NA
CSASAGTRNQPRHF,TGCAGTGCTAGTGCCGGGACAAGAAATCAGCCCCGGCATTTT,TRBJ1-5,TRBV20-1,NA,NA
CASSFVLGQAANGANFGQPQHF,TGCGCCAGCAGCTTTGTCTTAGGCCAGGCAGCAAACGGTGCCAATTTCGGTCAGCCCCAGCATTTT,TRBJ1-5,TRBV5-1,NA,NA
CASRLGQAVIEQYF,TGTGCCAGCAGGCTAGGACAGGCTGTCATCGAGCAGTACTTC,TRBJ2-7,TRBV2,TRBD1,NA
CASSGGRGHYGYTF,TGTGCCAGCAGTGGTGGCAGGGGGCACTATGGCTACACCTTC,TRBJ1-2,TRBV2,TRBD1,few
CSARTGTYTEAFF,TGCAGTGCTAGGACAGGGACCTACACTGAAGCTTTCTTT,TRBJ1-1,TRBV20-1,TRBD1,NA
CSAIDIQGAIYEQYF,TGCAGTGCTATTGATATCCAGGGGGCTATCTACGAGCAGTACTTC,TRBJ2-7,TRBV20-1,TRBD1,once
CASSLPSLEEQYF,TGTGCCAGCAGTTTACCCTCCTTGGAGGAGCAGTACTTC,TRBJ2-7,TRBV28,NA,few
CASSLVSGMGNTQYF,TGTGCCAGCAGCTTAGTCTCAGGGATGGGGAATACGCAGTATTTT,TRBJ2-3,TRBV7-9,NA,once
CAIMGREQTTSTDTQYF,TGTGCCATCATGGGTCGAGAACAGACAACTAGCACAGATACGCAGTATTTT,TRBJ2-3,TRBV10-3,NA,once